Sequencing of this TCR beta chain was carried out in a study of graft-versus-host responses after intestinal transplantation. Overall study context: Among the recipients, all got anti-thymocyte globulin induction and then tacrolimus and steroids for approximately 3 years. Study findings and constraints: Across patients carrying graft-donor T cell macrochimerism, allografts held high graft-versus-host to host-versus-graft clonal ratios. GvH clonotypes were identified within recipient marrow, with a subset emerging first in ileum or blood. Among circulating GvH clones, peak levels were associated with early post-transplant declines in HvG clones.

Regarding this clone: Its antigen is unknown.

Trimming shortened V by 6 bases and J by 2 bases, and 11 bases separated the two germline ends. This CDR3 has 13 residues. Germline CDR1 reads MNHNS; CDR2 reads SASEGT. Measured with immunoSEQ multiplex PCR; TCRdb has only the in-frame clones, and not every one. Of fewer than 120,000 clones listed, about 93% are singletons. The TCR comes from a human donor who received an intestinal transplant. The chain employs TRBV6-1 and TRBJ2-7; D might be TRBD1 (6 bases). The material was unstimulated CD8+ T cells sorted from spleen or lymph node cells, obtained before intestinal transplant. CDR3 sequence: CASSLGQPYEQYF. CDR3 coding DNA: TGTGCCAGCAGCTTAGGACAGCCCTACGAGCAGTACTTC.